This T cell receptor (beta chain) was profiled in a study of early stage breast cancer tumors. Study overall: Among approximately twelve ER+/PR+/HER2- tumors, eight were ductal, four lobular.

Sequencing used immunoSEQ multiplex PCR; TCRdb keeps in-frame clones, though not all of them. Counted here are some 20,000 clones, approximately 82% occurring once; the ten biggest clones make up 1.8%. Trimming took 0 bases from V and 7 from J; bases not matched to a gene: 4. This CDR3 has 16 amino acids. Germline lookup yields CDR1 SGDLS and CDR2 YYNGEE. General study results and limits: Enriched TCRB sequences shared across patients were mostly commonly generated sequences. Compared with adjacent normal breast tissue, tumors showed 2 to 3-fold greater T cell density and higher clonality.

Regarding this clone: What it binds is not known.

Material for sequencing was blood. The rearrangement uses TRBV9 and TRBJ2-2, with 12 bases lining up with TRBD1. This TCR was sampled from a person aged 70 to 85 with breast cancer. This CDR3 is CASSVAGTGGGGELFF. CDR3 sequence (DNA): TGTGCCAGCAGCGTAGCTGGGACAGGGGGCGGCGGGGAGCTGTTTTTT.